These 25 T cell receptor beta chains share one sample of origin, sequenced in a study of blood T cell repertoires in COVID-19. Libraries were prepared by immunoSEQ multiplex PCR; TCRdb keeps only in-frame clonotypes and omits some of them. Seen here are roughly 140,000 clones, 75% to 90% observed once, and the top ten hold approximately 8%. The sequenced sample consisted of peripheral blood. All receptors derive from a woman aged 55-75 years with COVID-19, enrolled during active disease.

The chain uses TRBV5-1 and TRBJ2-7, with D unresolved. The CDR3 is 11 amino acids. V shed 4 bases and J shed 0 bases, with 2 bases lying between them. Germline lookup yields CDR1 SGHRS and CDR2 YFSETQ. DNA of the CDR3: TGCGCCAGCAGCCGCTCCTACGAGCAGTACTTC. Translating it yields CASSRSYEQYF.

The chain links TRBV29-1 to TRBJ1-1; 9 bases match TRBD1. Trimming at V came to 7 bases and at J to 1 base, leaving 4 bases not matched to a gene. Germline V gene sequence: CDR1 SQVTM, CDR2 ANQGSEA. The CDR3 contains 13 residues. CDR3 DNA: TGCAGCGCCATGGACAGGGGGAACACTGAAGCTTTCTTT. Protein product: CSAMDRGNTEAFF.

The chain is built from TRBV7-8 and TRBJ1-1; TRBD1 matches at 7 bases. The junction had 7 bases not matched to a gene; V was cut back by 5 bases and J by 1 base. Germline V gene lookup returns CDR1 SGHVS and CDR2 FQNEAQ. The CDR3 is 15 residues long. Here the CDR3 DNA reads TGTGCCAGCAGCAACAGGGGAGTCGAGAACACTGAAGCTTTCTTT. It is translated as CASSNRGVENTEAFF. The full variable domain, with the rest looked up from reference TRBV7-8 and TRBJ1-1, is GAGVSQSPRYKVAKRGQDVALRCDPISGHVSLFWYQQALGQGPEFLTYFQNEAQLDKSGLPSDRFFAERPEGSVSTLKIQRTQQEDSAVYLCASSNRGVENTEAFFGQGTRLTVV.

A few counts support this clone. This chain uses TRBV10-3 with TRBJ1-1; D is possibly TRBD1 (5 bases). Germline V CDR1 and CDR2: ENHRY, SYGVKD. The V and J ends lost 4 bases and 0 bases respectively, with 9 bases between them. The CDR3 runs to 14 residues. DNA for the CDR3: TGTGCCATCAGTGCGGGGGGTCTGAACACTGAAGCTTTCTTT. Protein: CAISAGGLNTEAFF.

The V and J genes are TRBV15 and TRBJ2-1; TRBD1 matches 11 bases. Per the germline V gene, CDR1 is LNHNV and CDR2 is YYDKDF (reference sequence). The CDR3 contains 15 residues. The J segment lost 7 bases and the V segment lost 3 bases, leaving 5 bases of the junction unmatched. CDR3 amino acids: CATSRDRDRGNEQFF. The CDR3 nucleotides are TGTGCCACCAGCAGGGACCGGGACAGGGGGAATGAGCAGTTCTTC.

This chain uses TRBV12-3 or TRBV12-4 with TRBJ1-2, with D unresolved. This CDR3 is built from 13 residues. V was cut by 3 bases and J by 4 bases, with 9 bases left in between. DNA of the CDR3: TGTGCCAGCAGTTTGGGAGCGGCCTATGGCTACACCTTC. Translating gives CASSLGAAYGYTF.

The chain is built from TRBV5-1 and TRBJ1-2, with a possible D match to TRBD1 (6 bases). Germline V lookup: CDR1 SGHRS, CDR2 YFSETQ. This CDR3 is 16 amino acids long. V gave up 1 base and J gave up 4 bases, with 17 bases separating them. CDR3 sequence: CASSLRAQGTTYGYTF. DNA of the CDR3: TGCGCCAGCAGCTTGCGGGCGCAGGGGACAACCTATGGCTACACCTTC.

The V call is TRBV30, the J call TRBJ1-1; no clear D. Trimming pared 0 bases from V and 1 base from J, leaving 12 bases between. The CDR3 consists of 15 residues. In germline, CDR1 is GTSNPN, CDR2 SVGIG (reference sequence). For the CDR3, the DNA is TGTGCCTGGAGTGTTATTTGGCGGGAGAACACTGAAGCTTTCTTT. Translation: CAWSVIWRENTEAFF.

This clone has a handful of counts. The chain couples TRBV6-4 to TRBJ1-6; a weak D match, TRBD1 (5 bases). The V gene's germline CDR1 is MRHNA and CDR2 SNTAGT. With 0 bases removed from V and 14 bases from J, the gap between germline ends came to 11 bases. This CDR3 is 13 amino acids long. The CDR3, as DNA: TGTGCCAGCAGTGACTCGGGGGGGAGTACCCTCCACTTT. It translates to CASSDSGGSTLHF.

The V gene is TRBV7-2, the J gene TRBJ1-2; 9 bases map to TRBD1. CDR3 length: 15 residues. J lost 4 bases, V lost 1 base, and 4 bases had no gene match. Germline lookup yields CDR1 SGHTA and CDR2 FQGNSA. The CDR3 is CASSLGDRASYGYTF. CDR3 bases: TGTGCCAGCAGCTTAGGGGACAGGGCCAGCTATGGCTACACCTTC.

In its sample, this clone was seen once. V and J are TRBV2 and TRBJ1-4; tentative D call: TRBD1 (5 bases). The CDR3 is 13 residues long. V was clipped by 7 bases and J by 6 bases, with 12 bases between them. The V gene's germline CDR1 is SNHLY and CDR2 FYNNEI. In DNA form, the CDR3 reads TGTGCCAGCAATGGGGGGTTCGATGAAAAACTGTTTTTT. Translated: CASNGGFDEKLFF.

The CDR3 DNA reads as TGTGCCAGCAGCTTTGATACAGGGTTGTATGAGCAGTTCTTC. This gives the protein CASSFDTGLYEQFF. V gene TRBV11-3 combines with J gene TRBJ2-1; D possibly corresponds to TRBD1 (6 bases). V was clipped by 3 bases and J by 8 bases, with 14 bases between them. The CDR3 is 14 residues long. The germline V gene encodes CDR1 SGHNT and CDR2 YENEEA.

Only a few counts were recorded for this clone. The chain joins TRBV15 to TRBJ2-2; the match to TRBD2 covers 10 bases. Germline CDR1 is LNHNV and CDR2 is YYDKDF (reference sequence). This CDR3 has 17 amino acids. Losses at the gene ends were 0 bases for V and 5 bases for J; bases not matched to a gene: 6. DNA for the CDR3: TGTGCCACCAGCAGAGAGCCCGGACTAGCGGTTACCGGGGAGCTGTTTTTT. It translates to CATSREPGLAVTGELFF.

The chain employs TRBV11-2 and TRBJ2-7; tentatively, D is TRBD2 (5 bases). The germline V gene has CDR1 SGHAT and CDR2 FQNNGV. The V gene lost 1 base and the J gene lost 4 bases, with 14 bases spanning the gap. The CDR3 loop spans 15 amino acids. CDR3: CASSLVLEGEYEQYF. The CDR3 DNA sequence: TGTGCCAGCAGCTTAGTCCTAGAGGGAGAATACGAGCAGTACTTC.

The rearrangement links TRBV5-7 to TRBJ1-6, with a tentative D call TRBD1 (5 bases). TRBV5-7 is an ORF; its function is uncertain. Trimming stripped 4 bases from V and 2 bases from J, with 19 bases between. This CDR3 is built from 18 residues. CDR3 protein: CASSLAIQVETYNSPLHF. DNA for the CDR3: TGTGCCAGCAGCCTTGCGATACAGGTCGAGACCTATAATTCACCCCTCCACTTT.

The chain uses TRBV10-3 and TRBJ2-7; possibly TRBD1 for D (7 bases). V was cut by 1 base and J by 9 bases, with 16 bases left in between. The V gene's germline CDR1 is ENHRY and CDR2 SYGVKD. The CDR3 loop spans 14 amino acids. CDR3: CAISELTGEVVQYF. In DNA, the CDR3 is TGTGCCATCAGTGAGTTAACAGGGGAGGTGGTGCAGTACTTC.

This chain connects TRBV3-1 (or the pseudogene TRBV3-2) to TRBJ1-4; 8 bases are shared with TRBD1. J was trimmed by 6 bases and V by 2 bases; bases with no gene match: 2. Germline V gene lookup returns CDR1 LGHDT and CDR2 YNNKEL (reference sequence). The CDR3 is 14 amino acids. In nucleotides, the CDR3 is TGTGCCAGCAGCCAACAGGGGGCTTATGAAAAACTGTTTTTT. Amino acid sequence: CASSQQGAYEKLFF.

V usage is TRBV5-1 and J usage is TRBJ2-1, with D maybe TRBD2 (6 bases). The CDR3 extends over 12 amino acids. The germline V gene has CDR1 SGHRS and CDR2 YFSETQ. V dropped 4 bases and J dropped 15 bases, with 17 bases sitting between them. CDR3 sequence reads: CASSAGPLTRFF. The CDR3 region has the DNA TGCGCCAGCAGCGCGGGACCCCTCACCCGGTTCTTC. Full variable domain (outside the CDR3, taken from reference TRBV5-1 and TRBJ2-1): KAGVTQTPRYLIKTRGQQVTLSCSPISGHRSVSWYQQTPGQGLQFLFEYFSETQRNKGNFPGRFSGRQFSNSRSEMNVSTLELGDSALYLCASSAGPLTRFFGPGTRLTVL.

J is TRBJ1-6 and V is TRBV5-1; 8 bases line up with TRBD1. V shed 0 bases and J 6 bases; nucleotides not matched to a gene: 5. Germline V lookup: CDR1 SGHRS, CDR2 YFSETQ. This CDR3 region has 16 residues. CDR3 in amino acids: CASSLGQGSFNSPLHF. The CDR3 nucleotides are TGCGCCAGCAGCTTGGGACAGGGGAGTTTTAATTCACCCCTCCACTTT.

This chain joins TRBV4-1 and TRBJ2-3; D may be TRBD2 (6 bases). The CDR3 has 13 residues. The germline CDR1 and CDR2 sequences are MGHRA and YSYEKL. Trimming removed 9 bases from V and 2 bases from J, with 12 bases in between. DNA of the CDR3: TGCGCCAGTGGGGGGTTAATCACAGATACGCAGTATTTT. Translated, it gives CASGGLITDTQYF.

This clone showed up just a few times. Other DNA sequences in the same sample also yield this CDR3. The chain employs TRBV19 and TRBJ1-1; 7 nucleotides match TRBD1. The ends lost 5 bases at V and 1 base at J; junction bases unmatched: 4. CDR1 and CDR2 from the germline V gene are LNHDA and SQIVND (reference sequence). The CDR3 length is 14 residues. DNA for the CDR3: TGTGCCAGTAGTTCCCGACAGGGGAACACTGAAGCTTTCTTT. As protein: CASSSRQGNTEAFF.

This sequence joins TRBV9 and TRBJ1-5; D uncertain. The CDR3 loop spans 14 amino acids. V lost 0 bases and J 2 bases, leaving 6 bases between the germline ends. Germline lookup yields CDR1 SGDLS and CDR2 YYNGEE. CDR3 region: CASSVDGGNQPQHF. The CDR3 region has the DNA TGTGCCAGCAGCGTAGACGGTGGCAATCAGCCCCAGCATTTT.

The rearrangement uses TRBV7-3 and TRBJ2-2, with D perhaps matching TRBD1 (6 bases). V shed 2 bases and J shed 3 bases, with 10 bases lying between them. The CDR3 has 15 amino acids. Germline CDR1 and CDR2: SGHTA and FQGTGA. The chain's CDR3 is CASSLSGVDTGELFF. The CDR3 region has the DNA TGTGCCAGCAGCTTATCAGGGGTGGACACCGGGGAGCTGTTTTTT.

This clone was counted between two and nine times. An end of the junction differs from the germline gene, which may be a read error. The chain uses TRBV5-1 and TRBJ1-5; 10 nucleotides line up with TRBD1. The CDR3 extends over 15 amino acids. CDR1 is SGHRS, CDR2 YFSETQ, per germline. CDR3 residues: CASSLGQGMGQPQHF. CDR3 DNA: TGCGCCAGCAGTTTGGGACAGGGGATGGGACAGCCCCAGCATTTT.

This clone was observed a handful of times. This chain links TRBV20-1 with TRBJ2-5; TRBD2 matches 11 bases. The V and J ends lost 3 bases and 0 bases, in that order; junction bases with no gene match: 3. Germline loops: CDR1 DFQATT, CDR2 SNEGSKA (reference sequence). This CDR3 region has 15 residues. The CDR3 nucleotides read TGCAGTGCTAGTCCTAGCGGGGGGTACCAAGAGACCCAGTACTTC. It translates to CSASPSGGYQETQYF.